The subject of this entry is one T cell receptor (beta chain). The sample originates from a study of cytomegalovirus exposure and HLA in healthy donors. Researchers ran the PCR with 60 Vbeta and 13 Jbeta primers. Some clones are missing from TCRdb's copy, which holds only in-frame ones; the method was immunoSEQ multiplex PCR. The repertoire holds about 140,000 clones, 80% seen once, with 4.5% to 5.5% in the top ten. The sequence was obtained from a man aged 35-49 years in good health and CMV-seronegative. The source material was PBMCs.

Here the CDR3 DNA reads TGCGCCAGCAGCAGGAGACAGGGGACTGGCACAGATACGCAGTATTTT. Amino acids: CASSRRQGTGTDTQYF. The V gene is TRBV5-1, the J gene TRBJ2-3; 8 nucleotides line up with TRBD1. The germline CDR1 and CDR2 sequences are SGHRS and YFSETQ. With 4 bases clipped from V and 1 base from J, the junction kept 8 bases outside the gene matches. This CDR3 has 16 amino acids.